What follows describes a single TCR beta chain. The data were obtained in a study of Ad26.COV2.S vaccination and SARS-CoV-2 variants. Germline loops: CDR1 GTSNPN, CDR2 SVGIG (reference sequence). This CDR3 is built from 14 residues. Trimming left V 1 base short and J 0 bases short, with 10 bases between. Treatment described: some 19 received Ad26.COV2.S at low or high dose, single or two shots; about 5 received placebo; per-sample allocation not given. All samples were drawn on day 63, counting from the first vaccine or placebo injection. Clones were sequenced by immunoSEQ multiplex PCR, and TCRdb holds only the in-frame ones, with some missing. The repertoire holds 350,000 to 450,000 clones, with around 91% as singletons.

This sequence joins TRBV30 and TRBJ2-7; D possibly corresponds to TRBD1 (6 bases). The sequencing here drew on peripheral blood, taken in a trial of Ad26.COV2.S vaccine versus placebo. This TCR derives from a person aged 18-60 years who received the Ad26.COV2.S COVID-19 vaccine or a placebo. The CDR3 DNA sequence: TGTGCCTGGAGTGGGGGACATTCCTCCTACGAGCAGTACTTC. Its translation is CAWSGGHSSYEQYF.